These T cell receptor beta chains were read from a single sample in a study of T cell clonotyping in hematopoietic cell transplantation. TCRdb's copy holds only in-frame clones and misses some; the assay was immunoSEQ multiplex PCR. The top ten clones hold roughly 1.7% of a sample with more than 55,000 clones, around 94% of them seen once. Sequencing was carried out using peripheral blood mononuclear cells. These receptors were collected from a man aged 45-65 years in good health. Some clones in this sample may be carry-over from other donors' samples. Each CDR3 is given with its conserved first and last residue. The D gene is left open where the match is weak. Where a row states a size, it is once, few, many or the class of an expanded clone; other rows omit it.

TGTGCCAGCTCCCTCAGGGGGGGAATGAGTATGAACACTGAAGCTTTCTTT,CASSLRGGMSMNTEAFF,TRBJ1-1,NA,17,TRBD1,TRBV18
TGCGCCAGCAGCTTGGGAAGCGGGGGGCTGGGGGAGACCCAGTACTTC,CASSLGSGGLGETQYF,TRBJ2-5,NA,16,TRBD2,TRBV5-1
TGTGCCAGCAGGGGGACAGACTACGAGCAGTACTTC,CASRGTDYEQYF,TRBJ2-7,NA,12,TRBD1,TRBV7-8
TGTGCCTGGAACCCGAGACTAAACACCATATATTTT,CAWNPRLNTIYF,TRBJ1-3,NA,12,NA,TRBV30
TGTGCCTGGAGTCTAGGGACAGACATACTCCATAACACTGAAGCTTTCTTT,CAWSLGTDILHNTEAFF,TRBJ1-1,NA,17,TRBD1,TRBV30
TGTGCTAGCAGCTTACAGGGAATCACCGGGGAGCTGTTTTTT,CASSLQGITGELFF,TRBJ2-2,NA,14,NA,TRBV7-7
TGTGCCAGCAGCTTAGTGGGTCGAGATGAAAAACTGTTTTTT,CASSLVGRDEKLFF,TRBJ1-4,NA,14,NA,TRBV7-2
TGTGCCAGCAGTTTGTGGGAAGGGAACATTCAGTACTTC,CASSLWEGNIQYF,TRBJ2-4,NA,13,NA,TRBV28
TGTGCCAGCAGCAGACAGGGTCAACATGGCTACACCTTC,CASSRQGQHGYTF,TRBJ1-2,NA,13,TRBD1,TRBV13
TGTGCCAGCAGTATGGGGGAGCCCCAGCATTTT,CASSMGEPQHF,TRBJ1-5,once,11,NA,TRBV6-8
TGCGCCAGCAGTTACCTAAGCACAGATACGCAGTATTTT,CASSYLSTDTQYF,TRBJ2-3,NA,13,NA,TRBV5-1
TGTGCCAGCAGTAAGGGAAACACCGGGGAGCTGTTTTTT,CASSKGNTGELFF,TRBJ2-2,NA,13,NA,TRBV6-4
TGCGCCAGCAGCTTTGCAGGGGGCCTCGAGCAGTACTTC,CASSFAGGLEQYF,TRBJ2-7,NA,13,TRBD1,TRBV5-1
TGTGCCAGCAGCCCCCCTATCCACGAGCAGTACTTC,CASSPPIHEQYF,TRBJ2-7,once,12,NA,TRBV28
TGCAGCGCGCGGGGTGTCCAAGAGACCCAGTACTTC,CSARGVQETQYF,TRBJ2-5,NA,12,NA,TRBV29-1
TGTGCCAGCAGCGTAGTAGGGACAGGGGACGATGGCTACACCTTC,CASSVVGTGDDGYTF,TRBJ1-2,NA,15,TRBD1,TRBV9
TGTGCCAGAAAAGGGGGGTCCTACAATGAGCAGTTCTTC,CARKGGSYNEQFF,TRBJ2-1,NA,13,NA,TRBV5-3
TGTGCCAGCAGGGTCGAAGGGAACACTGAAGCTTTCTTT,CASRVEGNTEAFF,TRBJ1-1,NA,13,NA,TRBV2
TGTGCCAGCGGGGGACAGGGGGGAACAAACATTCAGTACTTC,CASGGQGGTNIQYF,TRBJ2-4,NA,14,TRBD1,TRBV2
TGTGCCAGCACCTACATCTCAGGACAGACTGTGAACACTGAAGCTTTCTTT,CASTYISGQTVNTEAFF,TRBJ1-1,NA,17,NA,TRBV2
TGCGCCAGCAGCCGGGACAGAGACTACGAGCAGTACTTC,CASSRDRDYEQYF,TRBJ2-7,NA,13,TRBD1,TRBV5-1
TGTGCCAGTAGTTTCCAGCCGGACTCCTACGAGCAGTACTTC,CASSFQPDSYEQYF,TRBJ2-7,NA,14,NA,TRBV19
TGTGCCAGCACCACCTTAAGGGCAGGGGGCTACAATGAGCAGTTCTTC,CASTTLRAGGYNEQFF,TRBJ2-1,NA,16,TRBD1,TRBV28
TGTGCCAGCAGTGGCGGGGAGGGGGGAACGATCTATGGCTACACCTTC,CASSGGEGGTIYGYTF,TRBJ1-2,NA,16,NA,TRBV28
TGTGCCTGGGATCGAAAAGGAGAGGGCCAAGAGACCCAGTACTTC,CAWDRKGEGQETQYF,TRBJ2-5,NA,15,NA,TRBV30
TGTGCCTGGAGTCTCGAATTGACTAGCGGGGGGGCGGGCACAGATACGCAGTATTTT,CAWSLELTSGGAGTDTQYF,TRBJ2-3,once,19,TRBD2,TRBV30
TGCGCCAGCAGCTGGCCCCCGCGGGGGCAGGTATTGGGGGCCAACGTCCTGACTTTC,CASSWPPRGQVLGANVLTF,TRBJ2-6,once,19,NA,TRBV5-1
TGTGCCAGCATAGCGGGAGGGATCGCCGGGGAGCTGTTTTTT,CASIAGGIAGELFF,TRBJ2-2,NA,14,TRBD2,TRBV28
TGCGCCAGCAGAGGGGATAATTCACCCCTCCACTTT,CASRGDNSPLHF,TRBJ1-6,NA,12,NA,TRBV10-2
TGTGCCAACTCAAATAGCGGGCCGGGACAGGGTTATGGCTACACCTTC,CANSNSGPGQGYGYTF,TRBJ1-2,NA,16,TRBD1,TRBV5-4
TGTGCCAGCAGTTTAGGGTTCCAGGGCCGAGAGCCCCAGCATTTT,CASSLGFQGREPQHF,TRBJ1-5,NA,15,NA,TRBV28
TGTGCCAGCAGCTTGGCGGACAGAAGGACTGAAGCTTTCTTT,CASSLADRRTEAFF,TRBJ1-1,NA,14,NA,TRBV5-8
TGTGCCAGCGGACTAGCGGGAGATGGCGAGCAGTACTTC,CASGLAGDGEQYF,TRBJ2-7,NA,13,TRBD2,TRBV18
TGTGCCAGCAGTCTCAGCGGGAGTAAGTACGAGCAGTACTTC,CASSLSGSKYEQYF,TRBJ2-7,NA,14,TRBD2,TRBV27
TGTGCCAGCAGCTTAGGGGGGTCGAACACCGGGGAGCTGTTTTTT,CASSLGGSNTGELFF,TRBJ2-2,once,15,NA,TRBV11-3
TGCGCCAGCAGCCAAACCCCCACAGGGGGGGGCAATCAGCCCCAGCATTTT,CASSQTPTGGGNQPQHF,TRBJ1-5,NA,17,TRBD1,TRBV4-1
TGCGCCAGCAGCCGGGTCGTTACTAATGAAAAACTGTTTTTT,CASSRVVTNEKLFF,TRBJ1-4,NA,14,NA,TRBV4-1
TGTGCCAGCAGCCGGACAGGAACCTACTACGAGCAGTACTTC,CASSRTGTYYEQYF,TRBJ2-7,NA,14,TRBD1,TRBV7-9
TGCAGCGTTGTTACCCCAGAAAACACCGGGGAGCTGTTTTTT,CSVVTPENTGELFF,TRBJ2-2,NA,14,NA,TRBV29-1
TGTGCCAGCAGCCAGGCCGGATCAACTAATGAAAAACTGTTTTTT,CASSQAGSTNEKLFF,TRBJ1-4,NA,15,NA,TRBV11-2